Shown below are 17 T cell receptor beta chains from a single sample sequenced in a study of technical replicates of blood from a handful of donors. Assay used: immunoSEQ multiplex PCR; TCRdb lists only in-frame clones, some missing. The sample has roughly 70,000 clones, 92% seen once. Sequences were obtained from T cells isolated from PBMCs. The receptors come from a human donor in good health.

The gene calls are TRBV30 and TRBJ2-1, with D perhaps TRBD2 (7 bases). The V gene lost 4 bases and the J gene lost 5 bases, with 12 bases spanning the gap. This CDR3 spans 13 amino acids. Germline V gives CDR1 GTSNPN, CDR2 SVGIG (reference sequence). This chain's CDR3 is CAWKGGGHNEQFF. The CDR3 DNA follows: TGTGCCTGGAAAGGGGGGGGCCACAATGAGCAGTTCTTC.

This chain uses TRBV18 with TRBJ1-3; D possibly corresponds to TRBD1 (5 bases). The CDR3 has 15 residues. The germline CDR1 and CDR2 sequences are KGHSH and LQKENI. Trimming removed 2 bases from V and 0 bases from J, with 8 bases in between. The CDR3 loop reads CASSPYRSSGNTIYF. In nucleotides, the CDR3 is TGTGCCAGCTCACCATACAGGAGCTCTGGAAACACCATATATTTT.

Only a few counts were recorded for this clone. The CDR3 here is CASMFGSRDEQYF. For the CDR3, the DNA is TGTGCCAGCATGTTCGGGAGTAGGGACGAGCAGTACTTC. The genes are TRBV6-1 and TRBJ2-7; a possible D gene is TRBD2 (6 bases). CDR3 length: 13 residues. Per germline, CDR1 MNHNS and CDR2 SASEGT. The V end lost 7 bases, the J end lost 5 bases, and 15 bases lay between the germline ends.

The J gene is TRBJ2-7, the V gene TRBV9, with 7 positions matching TRBD2. Unmatched junction bases numbered 4, after V lost 1 base and J lost 3 bases. CDR3 length: 14 residues. Germline values: CDR1 SGDLS, CDR2 YYNGEE. The CDR3 sequence is CASSVTGGSYEQYF. CDR3 bases: TGTGCCAGCAGCGTAACGGGGGGTAGCTACGAGCAGTACTTC.

The chain joins TRBV6-1 to TRBJ2-1, with 10 positions matching TRBD2. After removal of 4 bases from V and 8 bases from J, the junction contained 14 bases not matched to a gene. The germline gives CDR1 MNHNS, CDR2 SASEGT. The CDR3 runs to 17 residues. This CDR3 reads CASSATSGVRKQYEQFF. The DNA for the CDR3 is TGTGCCAGCAGTGCCACTAGCGGGGTACGGAAACAGTATGAGCAGTTCTTC.

This clone was found once. J is TRBJ2-5 and V is TRBV11-2; weak D call: TRBD1 (6 bases). The CDR3 is 15 amino acids. The germline gives CDR1 SGHAT, CDR2 FQNNGV. The V and J ends lost 0 bases and 10 bases respectively, with 18 bases between them. This chain's CDR3 is CASSLEGHTFGSQYF. CDR3 bases: TGTGCCAGCAGCTTAGAGGGACATACCTTTGGGAGCCAGTACTTC.

This chain joins TRBV28 and TRBJ2-1, with 11 bases matching TRBD2. Germline-derived CDR1 and CDR2 are MDHEN and SYDVKM. With V trimmed by 5 bases and J by 7 bases, 10 bases remained unmatched. This CDR3 has 16 amino acids. The CDR3 region is CASSAFSGRGVNEQFF. The CDR3 nucleotides read TGTGCCAGCAGTGCCTTTAGCGGGAGGGGCGTAAATGAGCAGTTCTTC.

The chain uses TRBV5-1 and TRBJ2-1; 12 bases map to TRBD1. CDR3 length: 15 amino acids. Germline CDR1 and CDR2: SGHRS and YFSETQ. The junction had 3 bases not matched to a gene; V was cut back by 2 bases and J by 6 bases. CDR3: CASSFPGQGANEQFF. The DNA of the CDR3 is TGCGCCAGCAGCTTCCCGGGACAGGGGGCCAATGAGCAGTTCTTC.

The V gene is TRBV9, the J gene TRBJ1-4; 7 nucleotides align to TRBD1. V dropped 0 bases and J dropped 5; count of bases not matched to a gene: 1. CDR3 length: 14 residues. The germline gives CDR1 SGDLS, CDR2 YYNGEE. CDR3 DNA sequence: TGTGCCAGCAGCGTAGACAGGGGAAATGAAAAACTGTTTTTT. Its translation: CASSVDRGNEKLFF.

DNA of the CDR3: TGTGCCAGCAGTCCAGCGAGATACGAGCAGTACTTC. The encoded protein is CASSPARYEQYF. The rearrangement joins TRBV28 to TRBJ2-7; D gene uncertain. CDR3 length equals 12 residues. Trimming cost V 5 bases and J 4 bases, with 9 bases left between them. Germline V gives CDR1 MDHEN, CDR2 SYDVKM.

The chain recombines TRBV4-2 with TRBJ1-2, with 7 bases identical to TRBD1. J gave up 5 bases and V 5 bases, and 11 bases lay outside the gene matches. CDR1 LGHNA and CDR2 YNFKEQ come from the germline V gene. The CDR3 has 15 amino acids. The CDR3 region is CASSGGTASFYGYTF. The DNA for the CDR3 is TGTGCCAGCAGCGGAGGGACAGCAAGTTTTTATGGCTACACCTTC.

This chain connects TRBV13 to TRBJ2-3; D uncertain. V was cut by 2 bases and J by 4 bases, with 7 bases left in between. Germline V lookup: CDR1 PRHDT, CDR2 FYEKMQ (reference sequence). The CDR3 contains 13 residues. The DNA for the CDR3 is TGTGCCAGCAGCTTACTAGGAGCAGATACGCAGTATTTT. The encoded protein is CASSLLGADTQYF.

V usage is TRBV11-2 and J usage is TRBJ1-1; possibly TRBD1 for D (5 bases). V gave up 1 base and J gave up 5 bases, with 14 bases separating them. The CDR3 totals 15 residues. CDR1 is SGHAT, CDR2 FQNNGV, per germline. The CDR3, as DNA: TGTGCCAGCAGCTTAGTTCGCAGGGAAGGGACTGAAGCTTTCTTT. Protein product: CASSLVRREGTEAFF.

This clone has a single count. The genes are TRBV4-2 and TRBJ2-3; 11 nucleotides match TRBD1. Germline V gives CDR1 LGHNA, CDR2 YNFKEQ. With 4 bases clipped from V and 7 bases from J, the junction kept 4 bases outside the gene matches. The CDR3 is 14 amino acids. The CDR3 DNA sequence: TGTGCCAGCAGCCCCGGGACAGGGGGGAATACGCAGTATTTT. Amino acid sequence: CASSPGTGGNTQYF.

The chain combines TRBV28 with TRBJ2-5; a possible D gene is TRBD2 (6 bases). The CDR3 runs 16 residues. Germline CDR1 MDHEN, CDR2 SYDVKM. Trimming took 8 bases from V and 5 from J, leaving 24 bases between them. CDR3 nucleotide sequence: TGTGCCAGCTTTGGGAGGAGGGGTTTAGGTTGGGAGACCCAGTACTTC. Protein sequence: CASFGRRGLGWETQYF.

The chain has TRBV7-2 and TRBJ1-2; 7 bases are a match to TRBD1. The length of the CDR3 is 16 residues. V trimming: 4 bases; J trimming: 0 bases; junction bases outside the gene matches: 8. Germline V lookup: CDR1 SGHTA, CDR2 FQGNSA. The CDR3 here is CASSSGTEFPNYGYTF. The DNA of the CDR3 is TGTGCCAGCAGCTCCGGGACAGAGTTTCCTAACTATGGCTACACCTTC.

Regarding this clone: The junction shows a germline mismatch at one end, possibly a read error. This rearrangement joins TRBV7-7 to TRBJ2-3; no clear D gene. The CDR3 runs 14 residues. Germline CDR1 is SSHAT and CDR2 is FNYEAQ (reference sequence). CDR3 protein: CASSPETSTDTQYF. The CDR3 DNA follows: TGTGCTAGCAGCCCAGAGACTAGCACAGATACGCAGTATTTT.